These 19 T cell receptor beta chains share one sample of origin, sequenced in a study of human T cells and chemical hapten exposure. Time point meaning: pre-sensitization, week 0. Treatment defined: therapeutic diphenylcyclopropenone sensitization with weekly scalp DPC. MiXCR was run by TCRdb on the RACE reads, yielding one entry per CDR3 protein. The sample lists about 92,000 distinct CDR3 sequences; roughly 8.8% were seen once. Sequencing was performed on whole blood, taken in connection with sensitization to the hapten diphenylcyclopropenone (DPC). The source is a woman aged 40 to 50 with alopecia areata. Some clones in this sample may be carry-over from other donors' samples.

The table lists this clonotype with many counts. The V call is TRBV20-1, the J call TRBJ2-5; 14 nucleotides align to TRBD2. In germline, CDR1 is DFQATT, CDR2 SNEGSKA (reference sequence). The CDR3 sequence is 15 residues long. The J segment lost 1 base and the V segment lost 4 bases, leaving 2 bases of the junction unmatched. This CDR3 reads CSAKGLAGAQETQYF. CDR3 bases: TGCAGTGCTAAGGGACTAGCGGGGGCCCAAGAGACCCAGTACTTC.

The table lists this clonotype with a few counts. V usage is TRBV29-1 and J usage is TRBJ2-3; D is undetermined. V was trimmed by 3 bases and J by 0 bases, leaving 10 bases between them. The CDR3 loop spans 14 amino acids. Germline loops: CDR1 SQVTM, CDR2 ANQGSEA. The CDR3 here is CSVDWASSTDTQYF. CDR3 bases: TGCAGCGTTGATTGGGCGTCTAGCACAGATACGCAGTATTTT.

Remarks on this clonotype: Being one base from a much bigger clone, this may be a read error. Here the CDR3 omits its conserved ending phenylalanine or tryptophan, so a read error is the likely source. This chain connects TRBV18 to TRBJ1-2, with D perhaps matching TRBD1 (6 bases). The ends were cut back, 3 bases at V and 3 bases at J, with 14 bases in the middle. The length of the CDR3 is 15 residues. CDR1 is KGHSH and CDR2 is LQKENI in the germline V gene. The CDR3 here is CASSPGGRSDYGYTS. In DNA, the CDR3 is TGTGCCAGCTCACCCGGGGGGCGATCCGACTATGGCTACACCTCC.

This clonotype has just a few counts. V gene TRBV5-8 combines with J gene TRBJ1-1; unclear D gene. Trimming shortened V by 0 bases and J by 4 bases, and 16 bases separated the two germline ends. The length of the CDR3 is 16 residues. In germline, CDR1 is SGHTS, CDR2 YDEGEE. The DNA of the CDR3 is TGTGCCAGCAGCTTGGCAGTAGGCCCAACTTCCACTGAAGCTTTCTTT. Encoded protein: CASSLAVGPTSTEAFF.

The chain uses TRBV11-3 and TRBJ2-5; D might be TRBD1 (5 bases). The CDR3 length is 14 residues. V was clipped by 0 bases and J by 7 bases, with 12 bases between them. CDR1 and CDR2 from the germline V gene are SGHNT and YENEEA. CDR3 sequence (DNA): TGTGCCAGCAGCTTAGAAGGGGCGGATAGGACCCAGTACTTC. Translating gives CASSLEGADRTQYF. The entire variable domain, with the rest obtained from reference TRBV11-3 and TRBJ2-5, is as follows: EAGVVQSPRYKIIEKKQPVAFWCNPISGHNTLYWYLQNLGQGPELLIRYENEEAVDDSQLPKDRFSAERLKGVDSTLKIQPAELGDSAVYLCASSLEGADRTQYFGPGTRLLVL.

This CDR3 reads CASSPGGASKFF. The CDR3 bases are TGTGCCAGCAGCCCAGGGGGGGCTTCGAAGTTCTTC. The chain joins TRBV7-8 to TRBJ2-1; D could derive from TRBD1 or TRBD2 (7 bases each). The CDR3 extends over 12 amino acids. The V and J ends lost 5 bases and 14 bases respectively, with 16 bases between them. Germline CDR1 reads SGHVS; CDR2 reads FQNEAQ.

This clonotype was seen repeatedly, ten times or more. The chain employs TRBV7-2 and TRBJ1-2; TRBD1 is a possible D gene (6 bases). The CDR3 is 14 amino acids. Germline V CDR1 and CDR2: SGHTA, FQGNSA. The V and J ends lost 4 bases and 2 bases respectively, with 11 bases between them. CDR3 sequence reads: CASSYRDTNYGYTF. The CDR3 DNA reads TGTGCCAGCAGCTACAGGGACACAAACTATGGCTACACCTTC.

This clonotype was observed a handful of times. The rearrangement joins TRBV6-6 to TRBJ1-2; no reliable D call. The CDR3 runs 14 residues. V was trimmed by 8 bases and J by 1 base, leaving 14 bases between them. CDR1 is MNHNY and CDR2 is SVGAGI in the germline V gene (reference sequence). Here the CDR3 DNA reads TGTGCCAGCGCCAACACTTACCTTAACTATGGCTACACCTTC. Its translation is CASANTYLNYGYTF.

Points on this clonotype: Just one base apart from a much larger clone, this may be a read error. J is TRBJ1-1 and V is TRBV4-1; TRBD1 matches 7 bases. V lost 8 bases and J lost 6; bases outside the gene matches: 12. The CDR3 contains 14 residues. Germline V gives CDR1 MGHRA, CDR2 YSYEKL. In DNA, the CDR3 is TGCGCCAGCGGCCCGACAGGGAAGGGGGCTGAAGCTTTCTTT. Its protein is CASGPTGKGAEAFF.

With regard to this clonotype: A much larger clone sits a single nucleotide away, making a read error possible. The gene calls are TRBV4-3 and TRBJ1-5; no clear D gene. The CDR3 runs 16 residues. The germline V gene has CDR1 LGHNA and CDR2 YSLEER. The CDR3 nucleotides are TGCGCCAGCAGCCAAGATTTCACGGGTGGCAATCAGCGCCAGCATTTT. It translates to CASSQDFTGGNQRQHF.

Ten or more counts support this clonotype. This chain links TRBV29-1 with TRBJ2-5; TRBD2 agrees at 12 bases. Germline values: CDR1 SQVTM, CDR2 ANQGSEA. The CDR3 runs to 14 residues. Trimming removed 5 bases from V and 2 bases from J; junction bases left unmatched: 3. CDR3: CSVPSGGDQETQYF. For the CDR3, the DNA is TGCAGCGTTCCTAGCGGGGGGGATCAAGAGACCCAGTACTTC.

This clonotype occurred many times. The J gene is TRBJ2-7, the V gene TRBV6-6; no clear D gene. Germline V lookup: CDR1 MNHNY, CDR2 SVGAGI (reference sequence). This CDR3 region has 16 residues. V was shortened by 0 bases and J by 3 bases, with 15 bases between the two germline ends. The CDR3, as DNA: TGTGCCAGCAGTTACTCGATAACCAAGGGAAACTACGAGCAGTACTTC. This sequence encodes CASSYSITKGNYEQYF.

In its sample, this clonotype was seen many times. The V call is TRBV28, the J call TRBJ2-7; 13 nucleotides line up with TRBD2. The CDR3 covers 15 residues. Germline CDR1 reads MDHEN; CDR2 reads SYDVKM. With V trimmed by 5 bases and J by 3 bases, 4 bases remained unmatched. This CDR3 is CASSPGLAGNYEQYF. The CDR3 DNA reads TGTGCCAGCAGTCCGGGACTAGCGGGGAACTACGAGCAGTACTTC. The full variable domain, in which reference TRBV28 and TRBJ2-7 provide the parts outside the CDR3, is DVKVTQSSRYLVKRTGEKVFLECVQDMDHENMFWYRQDPGLGLRLIYFSYDVKMKEKGDIPEGYSVSREKKERFSLILESASTNQTSMYLCASSPGLAGNYEQYFGPGTRLTVT.

This clonotype was picked up many times. The chain joins TRBV19 to TRBJ2-5, with 10 positions matching TRBD1. The CDR3 has 16 residues. Looked up from germline, CDR1 is LNHDA and CDR2 is SQIVND (reference sequence). V shed 4 bases and J 3 bases; nucleotides not matched to a gene: 8. In DNA, the CDR3 is TGTGCCAGTAGTACTGGACAGGGGGGAAAAAAAGAGACCCAGTACTTC. Amino acids: CASSTGQGGKKETQYF.

There are a few counts of this clonotype. V usage is TRBV12-3 or TRBV12-4 and J usage is TRBJ1-2; D is possibly TRBD1 (6 bases). The CDR3 covers 14 residues. V was trimmed by 1 base and J by 4 bases, leaving 10 bases between them. CDR3 DNA: TGTGCCAGCAGTTTAGTGCAGGGGACCTATGGCTACACCTTC. Its translation: CASSLVQGTYGYTF.

This clonotype was counted many times. The V and J genes are TRBV2 and TRBJ2-5, with TRBD2 identical over 15 bases. The J segment lost 0 bases and the V segment lost 3 bases, leaving 5 bases of the junction unmatched. The CDR3 has 18 residues. CDR1 and CDR2 from the germline V gene are SNHLY and FYNNEI. The CDR3 coding sequence is TGTGCCAGCAGTGAGGGGACTAGCGGGGGGCTTCACCAAGAGACCCAGTACTTC. Its translation is CASSEGTSGGLHQETQYF.

This clonotype was detected a few times. The chain joins TRBV2 to TRBJ2-4, with 8 bases lining up with TRBD2. Germline V lookup: CDR1 SNHLY, CDR2 FYNNEI. The CDR3 extends over 11 amino acids. With 8 bases clipped from V and 8 bases from J, the junction kept 2 bases outside the gene matches. The CDR3 DNA sequence: TGTGCCAGCCGTAGCGGGGACATTCAGTACTTC. Protein product: CASRSGDIQYF.

There are a few counts of this clonotype. The CDR3: CASSPTSGGAVETQYF. CDR3 nucleotide sequence: TGTGCCAGCAGCCCAACTAGCGGGGGGGCCGTCGAGACCCAGTACTTC. The J gene is TRBJ2-5, the V gene TRBV9; 13 bases fit TRBD2. Germline V lookup: CDR1 SGDLS, CDR2 YYNGEE. V lost 4 bases and J lost 5; bases outside the gene matches: 8. This CDR3 comprises 16 residues.

The sample holds many counts of this clonotype. The genes are TRBV3-1 and TRBJ1-1, with a possible D match to TRBD1 (5 bases). Between the trimmed V and J ends, which lost 5 bases and 2 bases, there was a span of 12 bases. Germline V gene lookup returns CDR1 LGHDT and CDR2 YNNKEL (reference sequence). The CDR3 is made up of 14 amino acids. CDR3: CASSLDTPNTEAFF. CDR3 nucleotides: TGTGCCAGCAGCTTGGACACTCCCAACACTGAAGCTTTCTTT. Full variable domain (rest looked up from reference TRBV3-1 and TRBJ1-1): DTAVSQTPKYLVTQMGNDKSIKCEQNLGHDTMYWYKQDSKKFLKIMFSYNNKELIINETVPNRFSPKSPDKAHLNLHINSLELGDSAVYFCASSLDTPNTEAFFGQGTRLTVV.